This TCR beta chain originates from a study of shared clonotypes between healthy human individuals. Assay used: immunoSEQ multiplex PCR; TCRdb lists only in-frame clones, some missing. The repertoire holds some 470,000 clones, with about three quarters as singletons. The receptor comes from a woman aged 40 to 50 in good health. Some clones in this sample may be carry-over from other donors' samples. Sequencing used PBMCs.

The CDR3 reads CAPGWGPGGNEQFF. In DNA, the CDR3 is TGTGCCCCCGGGTGGGGACCGGGCGGCAATGAGCAGTTCTTC. The rearrangement uses TRBV6-5 and TRBJ2-1; tentatively, D is TRBD1 or TRBD2 (5 bases each). The CDR3 consists of 14 residues. The V gene's germline CDR1 is MNHEY and CDR2 SVGAGI. V was trimmed by 11 bases and J by 6 bases, leaving 20 bases between them.